The 18 T cell receptor beta chains reported below all come from one sample, sequenced in a study of cytomegalovirus exposure and HLA in healthy donors. Researchers ran the PCR with 60 Vbeta and 13 Jbeta primers. Only in-frame clones appear in the TCRdb table, and some are missing; sequencing was by immunoSEQ multiplex PCR. The sample has 200,000 or so clones; over 75% are singletons. The material sequenced was PBMCs. Receptor source: a girl aged 2-15 years in good health and CMV-seronegative.

The chain uses TRBV15 and TRBJ2-1, with 7 bases aligning to TRBD2. The CDR3 contains 14 residues. The V and J ends lost 5 bases and 4 bases, in that order; junction bases with no gene match: 5. Looked up from germline, CDR1 is LNHNV and CDR2 is YYDKDF (reference sequence). CDR3 coding DNA: TGTGCCACCAGCCGACTAGCAGTTTACAATGAGCAGTTCTTC. Translation: CATSRLAVYNEQFF.

The chain couples TRBV5-4 to TRBJ2-4, with D tentatively TRBD2 (7 bases). The CDR3 has 17 amino acids. Trimming took 4 bases from V and 6 from J, leaving 23 bases between them. The germline gives CDR1 SGHNT, CDR2 YYREEE (reference sequence). In DNA form, the CDR3 reads TGTGCCAGCAGCGCACGGGGGGCACAAGCCATTGGAAACATTCAGTACTTC. It encodes CASSARGAQAIGNIQYF.

The chain has TRBV7-2 and TRBJ2-1; D perhaps matches TRBD1 (5 bases). V was shortened by 4 bases and J by 0 bases, with 10 bases between the two germline ends. In germline, CDR1 is SGHTA, CDR2 FQGNSA. The CDR3 is made up of 15 amino acids. The DNA for the CDR3 is TGTGCCAGCAGCTCTCGACAGAGCTCCTACAATGAGCAGTTCTTC. As protein: CASSSRQSSYNEQFF.

This sequence joins TRBV6-5 and TRBJ2-5; tentative D call: TRBD2 (6 bases). Trimming stripped 6 bases from V and 3 bases from J, with 11 bases between. Looked up from germline, CDR1 is MNHEY and CDR2 is SVGAGI. CDR3 size: 13 residues. The CDR3 DNA is TGTGCCAGCAGAACCGGGAGAGAAGAGACCCAGTACTTC. Amino acid sequence: CASRTGREETQYF.

This chain uses TRBV7-8 with TRBJ2-7, with a tentative D call TRBD2 (5 bases). Germline CDR1 reads SGHVS; CDR2 reads FQNEAQ. The germline V and J ends were trimmed by 5 bases and 3 bases, with 8 bases remaining between them. This CDR3 has 12 amino acids. The CDR3 reads CASSTSGYEQYF. For the CDR3, the DNA is TGTGCCAGCAGCACCAGCGGCTACGAGCAGTACTTC.

This clone was detected only once. The genes are TRBV6-4 and TRBJ1-1; TRBD1 matches at 8 bases. With V trimmed by 4 bases and J by 3 bases, 1 base remained unmatched. There are 13 residues in the CDR3. Looked up from germline, CDR1 is MRHNA and CDR2 is SNTAGT. The CDR3 sequence: CASSADRDTEAFF. CDR3 DNA: TGTGCCAGCAGTGCGGACAGGGACACTGAAGCTTTCTTT.

The chain has TRBV6-1 and TRBJ1-1, with D unclear. Trimming removed 4 bases at V and 8 bases at J, with 8 bases between. Germline-derived CDR1 and CDR2 are MNHNS and SASEGT. The CDR3 contains 11 residues. The CDR3 region is CASSASIEAFF. The CDR3 DNA is TGTGCCAGCAGTGCGTCTATCGAAGCTTTCTTT.

The V call is TRBV6-1, the J call TRBJ1-5; the D gene is possibly TRBD1 (5 bases). CDR3 length: 15 amino acids. Trimming took off 7 bases at V and 0 bases at J, with 13 bases between the two ends. Per germline, CDR1 MNHNS and CDR2 SASEGT. The CDR3 DNA reads as TGTGCCAGCAACCTCCAGGGAATTAGCAATCAGCCCCAGCATTTT. It codes for CASNLQGISNQPQHF.

The V gene is TRBV2, the J gene TRBJ2-1, with 11 bases lining up with TRBD2. Per germline, CDR1 SNHLY and CDR2 FYNNEI. With 5 bases clipped from V and 5 bases from J, the junction kept 5 bases outside the gene matches. The length of the CDR3 is 15 residues. The DNA for the CDR3 is TGTGCCAGCAGTATGGGACTAGCGGTAAACAATGAGCAGTTCTTC. This translates into CASSMGLAVNNEQFF.

This clone appeared a few times. The J gene is TRBJ2-3, the V gene TRBV5-6; TRBD2 matches at 12 bases. The V gene end was trimmed by 4 bases and the J gene end by 5 bases; junction bases not matched to a gene: 11. CDR3 length equals 17 residues. CDR1 and CDR2 from the germline V gene are SGHDT and YYEEEE. CDR3 in amino acids: CASSHTSGRLDRDTQYF. The CDR3 DNA reads as TGTGCCAGCAGCCATACTAGCGGGAGGTTGGATCGAGATACGCAGTATTTT.

In nucleotides, the CDR3 is TGTGCCAGCAGTTACCTCACGGCGGGAGCTGAAGCTTTCTTT. Its protein is CASSYLTAGAEAFF. The chain carries TRBV6-5 and TRBJ1-1; D unclear. Per the germline V gene, CDR1 is MNHEY and CDR2 is SVGAGI. The CDR3 extends over 14 amino acids. Trimming left V 2 bases short and J 6 bases short, with 13 bases between.

V is TRBV19 and J is TRBJ1-1; tentative D call: TRBD1 (5 bases). CDR1 is LNHDA, CDR2 SQIVND, per germline (reference sequence). This CDR3 region has 13 residues. Trimming removed 5 bases from V and 1 base from J, with 8 bases in between. The CDR3: CASSLGQNTEAFF. The CDR3 DNA reads TGTGCCAGTAGTCTCGGACAGAACACTGAAGCTTTCTTT.

This rearrangement joins TRBV5-6 to TRBJ2-4; 12 nucleotides agree with TRBD2. Germline CDR1 reads SGHDT; CDR2 reads YYEEEE. This CDR3 spans 18 amino acids. The ends lost 4 bases at V and 8 bases at J; junction bases unmatched: 16. In nucleotides, the CDR3 is TGTGCCAGCAGCCACCCCCGGGAAACTAGCGGGGGGCGGTACATTCAGTACTTC. It yields the protein CASSHPRETSGGRYIQYF.

Of note for this clone: Other DNA sequences in this specimen translate into the identical CDR3. CDR3 sequence: CASSLVSQETQYF. The CDR3 nucleotides read TGTGCCAGCAGCTTGGTTTCTCAAGAGACCCAGTACTTC. The rearrangement joins TRBV5-5 to TRBJ2-5; D not certain. V was shortened by 0 bases and J by 2 bases, with 5 bases between the two germline ends. Per germline, CDR1 SGHKS and CDR2 YYEKEE (reference sequence). CDR3 length: 13 amino acids.

The chain carries TRBV6-1 and TRBJ2-7; 10 positions agree with TRBD2. CDR3 size: 15 residues. Germline trimming cut 11 bases from V and 5 bases from J; bases unmatched to any gene: 15. Germline V gives CDR1 MNHNS, CDR2 SASEGT. This chain's CDR3 is CASQDGGLAADEQYF. The CDR3 DNA is TGTGCCTCCCAGGATGGTGGACTAGCGGCAGACGAGCAGTACTTC.

V and J are TRBV27 and TRBJ2-2; D might be TRBD1 (5 bases). The CDR3 has 15 amino acids. The germline V gene encodes CDR1 MNHEY and CDR2 SMNVEV (reference sequence). V was pared by 2 bases and J by 1 base, with 8 bases between. CDR3: CASSLNQGNTGELFF. In nucleotides, the CDR3 is TGTGCCAGCAGTTTAAACCAGGGGAACACCGGGGAGCTGTTTTTT.

Here the CDR3 reads CASGSGSAKNIQYF. The CDR3 region has the DNA TGTGCCAGCGGTAGCGGGAGCGCCAAAAACATTCAGTACTTC. The chain is built from TRBV7-2 and TRBJ2-4, with 9 bases matching TRBD2. Germline CDR1 SGHTA, CDR2 FQGNSA. V was clipped by 8 bases and J by 1 base; unmatched bases: 3. The CDR3 contains 14 residues.

The chain links TRBV6-5 to TRBJ2-5, with 8 bases aligning to TRBD1. This CDR3 spans 14 amino acids. Unmatched junction bases numbered 4, after V lost 3 bases and J lost 4 bases. Germline lookup yields CDR1 MNHEY and CDR2 SVGAGI. CDR3 in amino acids: CASSYQGAIETQYF. The CDR3 DNA is TGTGCCAGCAGTTATCAGGGGGCAATAGAGACCCAGTACTTC.